This entry is about one T cell receptor beta chain. What it recognizes is unknown. The data are from a study of T cell responses to AZD1222 COVID-19 vaccine. Profiled with immunoSEQ multiplex PCR; TCRdb holds only in-frame clones, not every one. This sample has just over 80,000 clones, with around 89% found just once. Broader study findings: Sampling captured repertoires only after the peak T cell response. Spike was spanned by vaccine-associated CD4 TCRs, which were dominant at 160-218 and 743-854. White British ancestry dominated among donors, who included more females, and clonal diversity was possibly underestimated. Two doses of AZD1222 preceded a rise in Spike-specific TCR breadth and depth.

CDR1 and CDR2 from the germline V gene are SGHDN and FVKESK. The V end was cut by 2 bases, the J end by 0 bases, with 13 bases between. The CDR3 contains 16 residues. The chain couples TRBV14 to TRBJ2-5; TRBD1 or TRBD2 may be the D gene (5 bases each). This clonotype was sampled from an adult in good health. The sequencing here drew on peripheral blood, taken on day 0 of AZD1222 vaccination. The CDR3 spells CASSQKGPRYQETQYF. The DNA of the CDR3 is TGTGCCAGCAGCCAAAAGGGACCGAGGTACCAAGAGACCCAGTACTTC.